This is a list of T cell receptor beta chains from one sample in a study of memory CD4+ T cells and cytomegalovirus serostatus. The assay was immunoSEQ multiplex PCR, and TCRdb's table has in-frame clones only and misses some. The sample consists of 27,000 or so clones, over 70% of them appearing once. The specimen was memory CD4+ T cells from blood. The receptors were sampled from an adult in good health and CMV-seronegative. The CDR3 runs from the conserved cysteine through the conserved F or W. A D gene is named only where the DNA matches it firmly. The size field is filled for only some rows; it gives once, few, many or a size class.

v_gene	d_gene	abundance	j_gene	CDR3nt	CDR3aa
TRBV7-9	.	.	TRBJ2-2	TGTGCCAGCAGCTGGGGGGGGCGCACCGGGGAGCTGTTTTTT	CASSWGGRTGELFF
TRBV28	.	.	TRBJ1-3	TGTGCCAGCCGCGACGCGACTGGAAACACCATATATTTT	CASRDATGNTIYF
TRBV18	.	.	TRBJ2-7	TGTGCCAGCTCACCAATCTCCGGGTCTTCCGAGCAGTACTTC	CASSPISGSSEQYF
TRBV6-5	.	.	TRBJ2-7	TGTGCCAGCAGTTCAGACGCGACAGGAAACTCCTACGAGCAGTACTTC	CASSSDATGNSYEQYF
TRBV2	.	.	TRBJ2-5	TGTGCCAGCAGTGAGGCAGACCAAGAGACCCAGTACTTC	CASSEADQETQYF
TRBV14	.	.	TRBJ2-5	TGTGCCAGCAGCCAAGATAGGGCTGGATGGGGGGAGACCCAGTACTTC	CASSQDRAGWGETQYF
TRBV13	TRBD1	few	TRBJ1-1	TGTGCCAGCAGCCCAGGGACAGGGCGAGGGACTGAAGCTTTCTTT	CASSPGTGRGTEAFF
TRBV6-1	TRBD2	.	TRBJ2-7	TGTGCCAGCACATCCACTAGCGGGGGGGCATACGAGCAGTACTTC	CASTSTSGGAYEQYF
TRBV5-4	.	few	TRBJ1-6	TGTGCCAGCAGCTTGGACAGAGATAATTCACCCCTCCACTTT	CASSLDRDNSPLHF
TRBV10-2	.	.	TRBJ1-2	TGCGCCAGCGGGGATCGTCGTCTCACCTTC	CASGDRRLTF
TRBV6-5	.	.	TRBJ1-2	TGTGCCAGCAGTTACTCGCGAGCCTATGGCTACACCTTC	CASSYSRAYGYTF
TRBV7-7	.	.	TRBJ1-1	TGTGCTAGCAGCCCAACAGGGCTTTTAACTGAAGCTTTCTTT	CASSPTGLLTEAFF
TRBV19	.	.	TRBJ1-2	TGTGCCAGTAGTATGAGGGCAGTATCTTACTATGGCTACACCTTC	CASSMRAVSYYGYTF
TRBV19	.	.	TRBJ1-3	TGTGCCAGTAGGTCCGGGCCTGGAAACACCATATATTTT	CASRSGPGNTIYF
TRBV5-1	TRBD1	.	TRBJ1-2	TGCGCCAGCAGCGGAGGGGACAGGGGATTTTATGGCTACACCTTC	CASSGGDRGFYGYTF
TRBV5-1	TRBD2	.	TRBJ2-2	TGCGCCAGCAGCGTTCTAGCGGGGGGTGCCGGGGAGCTGTTTTTT	CASSVLAGGAGELFF
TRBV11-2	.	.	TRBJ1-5	TGTGCCAGCAGCTTAGACTGGAACAATCAGCCCCAGCATTTT	CASSLDWNNQPQHF
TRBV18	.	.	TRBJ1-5	TGTGCCAGCTCGGAAGGTAATCAGCCCCAGCATTTT	CASSEGNQPQHF
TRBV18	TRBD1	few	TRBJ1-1	TGTGCCAGCTTAACGGGACAGGAGAACACTGAAGCTTTCTTT	CASLTGQENTEAFF
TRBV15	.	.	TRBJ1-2	TGTGCCACCAGCAGAGATGTGGGGGTCTATGGCTACACCTTC	CATSRDVGVYGYTF
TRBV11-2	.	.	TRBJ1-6	TGTGCCAGCAGCTTAGTTAATTTGGGCGGTTATAATTCACCCCTCCACTTT	CASSLVNLGGYNSPLHF
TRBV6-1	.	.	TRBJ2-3	TGTGCCAGCAGTGAAAACCCTCATTCTCGGGGTACAGATACGCAGTATTTT	CASSENPHSRGTDTQYF
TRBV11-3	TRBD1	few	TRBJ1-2	TGTGCCAGCAGCTTAGCCTTCGGACAGGGCCCTTCTGACGCAGCGTTC	CASSLAFGQGPSDAAF
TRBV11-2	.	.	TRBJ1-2	TGTGCCAGCAACCCCAACAGGGATGTCTATGGCTACACCTTC	CASNPNRDVYGYTF
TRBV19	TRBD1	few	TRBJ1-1	TGTGCCAGTAGTGAGGAGGACAGGTCGACGCTTGGAGCTTTCTTT	CASSEEDRSTLGAFF
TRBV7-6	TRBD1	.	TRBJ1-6	TGTGCCAGCAGCTTAGCGGACAGGTGGAACTATAATTCACCCCTCCACTTT	CASSLADRWNYNSPLHF
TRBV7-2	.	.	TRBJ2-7	TGTGCCAGCAGCCGAGAACAGGGCCGAAGTGAGCAGTACTTC	CASSREQGRSEQYF
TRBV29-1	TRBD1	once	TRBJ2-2	TGCAGCGTTGGGACAGGGGGGGCCGGGGAGCTGTTTTTT	CSVGTGGAGELFF
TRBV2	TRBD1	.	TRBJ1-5	TGTGCCAGCAGTAAGGACAGGGGTGTTCAGCCCCAGCATTTT	CASSKDRGVQPQHF
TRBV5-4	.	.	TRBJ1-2	TGTGCCAGCAGCTTGCTCAGTCGCCCTAACTATGGCTACACCTTC	CASSLLSRPNYGYTF
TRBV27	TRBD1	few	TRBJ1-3	TGTGCCAGCAGAAGGGACAGCCAGCCTTGGAACACCATATATTTT	CASRRDSQPWNTIYF
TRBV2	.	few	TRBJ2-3	TGTGCCAGCAGTGTAGGAGATACGCAGTATTTT	CASSVGDTQYF
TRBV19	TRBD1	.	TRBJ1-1	TGTGCCAGTAGTCCAGGTAGACAGGGAGAGTGGACTGAAGCTTTCTTT	CASSPGRQGEWTEAFF
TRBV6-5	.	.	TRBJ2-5	TGTGCCAGCAGTTTCCCGGGACTCGGGACCCAGTACTTC	CASSFPGLGTQYF
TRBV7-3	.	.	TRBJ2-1	TGTGCCAGCAGCTTAATGCTGGGGGCGGGCAATGAGCAGTTCTTC	CASSLMLGAGNEQFF
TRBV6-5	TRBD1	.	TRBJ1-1	TGTGCCAGCAGTTACCACCTACAGGGGGTAACTGAAGCTTTCTTT	CASSYHLQGVTEAFF
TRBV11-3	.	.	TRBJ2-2	TGTGCCAGCAGCTTTTCCGGGACGGCTCCCGGGGAGCTGTTTTTT	CASSFSGTAPGELFF